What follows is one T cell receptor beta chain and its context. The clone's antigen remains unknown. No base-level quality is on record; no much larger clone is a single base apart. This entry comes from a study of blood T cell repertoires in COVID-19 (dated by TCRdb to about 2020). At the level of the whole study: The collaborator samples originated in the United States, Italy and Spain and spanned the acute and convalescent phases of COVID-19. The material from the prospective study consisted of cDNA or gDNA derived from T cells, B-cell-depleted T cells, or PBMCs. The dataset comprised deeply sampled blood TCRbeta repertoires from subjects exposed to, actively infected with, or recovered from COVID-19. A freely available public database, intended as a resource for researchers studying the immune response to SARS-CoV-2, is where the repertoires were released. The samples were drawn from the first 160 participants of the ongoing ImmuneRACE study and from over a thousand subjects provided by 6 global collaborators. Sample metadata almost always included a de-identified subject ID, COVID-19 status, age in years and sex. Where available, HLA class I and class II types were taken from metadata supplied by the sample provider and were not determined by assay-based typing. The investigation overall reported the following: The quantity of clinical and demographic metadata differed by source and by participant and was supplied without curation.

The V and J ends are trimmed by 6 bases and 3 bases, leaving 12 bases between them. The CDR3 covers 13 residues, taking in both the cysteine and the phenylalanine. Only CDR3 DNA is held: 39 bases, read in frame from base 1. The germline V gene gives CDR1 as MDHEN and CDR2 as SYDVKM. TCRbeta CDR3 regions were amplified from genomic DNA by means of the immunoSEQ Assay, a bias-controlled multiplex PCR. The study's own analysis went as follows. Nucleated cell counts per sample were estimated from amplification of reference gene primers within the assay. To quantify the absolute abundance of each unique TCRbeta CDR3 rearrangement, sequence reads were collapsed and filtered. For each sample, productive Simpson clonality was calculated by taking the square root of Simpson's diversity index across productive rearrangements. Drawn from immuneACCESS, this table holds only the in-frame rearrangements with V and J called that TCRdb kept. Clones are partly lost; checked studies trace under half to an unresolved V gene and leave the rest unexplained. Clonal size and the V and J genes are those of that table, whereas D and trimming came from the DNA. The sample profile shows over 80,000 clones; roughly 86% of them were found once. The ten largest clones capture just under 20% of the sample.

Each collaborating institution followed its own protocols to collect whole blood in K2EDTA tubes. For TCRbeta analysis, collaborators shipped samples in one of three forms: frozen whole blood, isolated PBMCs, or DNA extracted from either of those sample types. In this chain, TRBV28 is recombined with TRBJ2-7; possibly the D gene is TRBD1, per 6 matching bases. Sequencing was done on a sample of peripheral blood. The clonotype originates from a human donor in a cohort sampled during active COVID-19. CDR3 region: CASRTTGNYEQYF. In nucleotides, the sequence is TGTGCCAGCAGGACAACAGGGAACTACGAGCAGTACTTC.